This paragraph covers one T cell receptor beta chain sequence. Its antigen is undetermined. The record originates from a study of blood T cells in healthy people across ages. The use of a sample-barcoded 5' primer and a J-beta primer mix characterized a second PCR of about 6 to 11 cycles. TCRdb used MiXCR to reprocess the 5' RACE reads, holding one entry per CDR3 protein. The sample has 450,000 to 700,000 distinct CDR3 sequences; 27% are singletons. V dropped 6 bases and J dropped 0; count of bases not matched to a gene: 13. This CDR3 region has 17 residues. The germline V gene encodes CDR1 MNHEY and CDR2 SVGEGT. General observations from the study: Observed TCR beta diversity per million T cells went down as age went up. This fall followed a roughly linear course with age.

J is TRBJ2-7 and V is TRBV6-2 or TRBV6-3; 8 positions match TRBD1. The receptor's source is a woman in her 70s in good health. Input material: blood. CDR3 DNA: TGTGCCAGCAGCGGAGGACAGGGTCGCGCCCGCTCCTACGAGCAGTACTTC. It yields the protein CASSGGQGRARSYEQYF.